This is a list of T cell receptor beta chains from one sample in a study of blood T cell repertoires in COVID-19. TCRdb's copy holds only in-frame clones and misses some; the assay was immunoSEQ multiplex PCR. This sample has 150,000 to 200,000 clones, with 80% to 95% found just once. The sequenced sample was peripheral blood. These receptors all come from a man in his forties or fifties with acute or convalescent COVID-19. Each CDR3 is given with its conserved first and last residue. The order of the fields is CDR3 DNA, CDR3 protein, D gene, clone size, V gene, J gene. D genes are given only for firm matches. Expanded clones get a size class; other rows say once, few or many, or leave the size out.

CDR3nt: TGTGCCAGCATCTCCAGGGGACAATTACAGCCCCAGCATTTT
CDR3aa: CASISRGQLQPQHF
d_gene: .
abundance: .
v_gene: TRBV6-5
j_gene: TRBJ1-5

CDR3nt: TGTGCCAGCAACGTTCAGGGTGTCGGTGGCTACACCTTC
CDR3aa: CASNVQGVGGYTF
d_gene: .
abundance: .
v_gene: TRBV7-9
j_gene: TRBJ1-2

CDR3nt: TGCAGTGCTAGTTCCGGGACAGGAGCTGGCGGCTACACCTTC
CDR3aa: CSASSGTGAGGYTF
d_gene: TRBD1
abundance: .
v_gene: TRBV20-1
j_gene: TRBJ1-2

CDR3nt: TGTGCCAGCAGCGCCGGACAGGCCCTATACTATGGCTACACCTTC
CDR3aa: CASSAGQALYYGYTF
d_gene: TRBD1
abundance: .
v_gene: TRBV9
j_gene: TRBJ1-2

CDR3nt: TGTGCCAGCTCCACCGGCGGCGGGAGCCCCTACGAGCAGTACTTC
CDR3aa: CASSTGGGSPYEQYF
d_gene: TRBD2
abundance: .
v_gene: TRBV18
j_gene: TRBJ2-7

CDR3nt: TGCGCCAGCAGCCCACCGGGGGGTAGGAACACTGAAGCTTTCTTT
CDR3aa: CASSPPGGRNTEAFF
d_gene: .
abundance: .
v_gene: TRBV5-1
j_gene: TRBJ1-1

CDR3nt: TGTGCCAGCAGCTTGATGGGACAGCGGGATACGCAGTATTTT
CDR3aa: CASSLMGQRDTQYF
d_gene: TRBD1
abundance: .
v_gene: TRBV11-2
j_gene: TRBJ2-3

CDR3nt: TGTGCCTGGAAAACTCCCCAAGCAACTGAAGCTTTCTTT
CDR3aa: CAWKTPQATEAFF
d_gene: .
abundance: .
v_gene: TRBV30
j_gene: TRBJ1-1

CDR3nt: TGTGCCAGCAGTCGGACTAGCGGGAGAATTGAGCAGTTCTTC
CDR3aa: CASSRTSGRIEQFF
d_gene: TRBD2
abundance: once
v_gene: TRBV28
j_gene: TRBJ2-1

CDR3nt: TGTGCCAGCAGCGAGGGACAGCGTAGATACAATGAGCAGTTCTTC
CDR3aa: CASSEGQRRYNEQFF
d_gene: TRBD1
abundance: .
v_gene: TRBV5-6
j_gene: TRBJ2-1

CDR3nt: TGTGCCAGCAGCATTGGACAGGGCTATGGCTACACCTTC
CDR3aa: CASSIGQGYGYTF
d_gene: TRBD1
abundance: .
v_gene: TRBV7-9
j_gene: TRBJ1-2

CDR3nt: TGTGCCACCACAGGGGGCCTCACAGATACGCAGTATTTT
CDR3aa: CATTGGLTDTQYF
d_gene: TRBD1
abundance: .
v_gene: TRBV10-3
j_gene: TRBJ2-3

CDR3nt: TGTGCCAGCAGTCGGACAGGGGTTGAGCAGTACTTC
CDR3aa: CASSRTGVEQYF
d_gene: TRBD1
abundance: .
v_gene: TRBV2
j_gene: TRBJ2-7

CDR3nt: TGTGCCATCACCCGGGGGGGGCGTGGCACAGATACGCAGTATTTT
CDR3aa: CAITRGGRGTDTQYF
d_gene: TRBD2
abundance: .
v_gene: TRBV10-3
j_gene: TRBJ2-3